Presented here are 13 T cell receptor beta chains from one specimen sequenced in a study of T cell repertoires in cytomegalovirus infection. MiXCR was run by TCRdb on the reads, yielding one entry per CDR3 protein. The table shows hundreds of thousands of distinct CDR3 sequences, with roughly 12% occurring only once. Sample: PBMCs. Every receptor here comes from a human donor in good health (CMV status not recorded). Some clones in this sample may be carry-over from other donors' samples.

Details on this clonotype: At one end, the junction sequence differs from germline, possibly due to a read error. The chain is built from TRBV5-1 and TRBJ2-3; 7 bases line up with TRBD2. Germline V CDR1 and CDR2: SGHRS, YFSETQ. The CDR3 consists of 15 residues. The CDR3 loop reads CATSFERGSTDTQYF. The CDR3 nucleotides are TGCGCCACCAGCTTTGAGCGGGGAAGCACAGATACGCAGTATTTT.

This clonotype was counted many times. The V gene is TRBV7-2, the J gene TRBJ2-5, with 9 bases aligning to TRBD2. The CDR3 runs 15 residues. The germline V gene encodes CDR1 SGHTA and CDR2 FQGNSA. The V and J ends lost 1 base and 5 bases, in that order; junction bases with no gene match: 5. The CDR3 here is CASSLVASGVETQYF. The CDR3 coding sequence is TGTGCCAGCAGCTTAGTAGCTAGCGGGGTTGAGACCCAGTACTTC.

In this sample, this clonotype turned up many times. V gene TRBV19 combines with J gene TRBJ1-3, with D unresolved. The ends were cut back, 3 bases at V and 0 bases at J, with 12 bases in the middle. The CDR3 spans 16 residues. The germline CDR1 and CDR2 sequences are LNHDA and SQIVND (reference sequence). The CDR3 loop reads CASSINPRGSGNTIYF. The CDR3, as DNA: TGTGCCAGTAGTATTAACCCAAGAGGCTCTGGAAACACCATATATTTT.

This clonotype was seen at least ten times. The chain uses TRBV7-8 and TRBJ2-2, with 12 nucleotides matching TRBD2. CDR3 length equals 18 residues. CDR1 and CDR2 (germline): SGHVS, FQNEAQ. Trimming took 4 bases from V and 2 from J; bases not matched to a gene: 8. The CDR3 DNA reads as TGTGCCAGCAGCTCCCGACCACTAGCGGGGGGAAACACCGGGGAGCTGTTTTTT. Encoded protein: CASSSRPLAGGNTGELFF.

The sample holds many counts of this clonotype. V is TRBV28 and J is TRBJ1-2; D ambiguous. CDR1 and CDR2 from the germline V gene are MDHEN and SYDVKM. The CDR3 spans 16 residues. V was pared by 0 bases and J by 2 bases, with 13 bases between. The CDR3 DNA reads as TGTGCCAGCAGTTTATGGAGTGAAGGGTCGAACTATGGCTACACCTTC. This gives the protein CASSLWSEGSNYGYTF.

The table lists this clonotype with many counts. The genes are TRBV5-1 and TRBJ1-1; D unresolved. Germline V gene data show CDR1 as SGHRS and CDR2 as YFSETQ. The CDR3 sequence is 14 residues long. Trimming removed 7 bases at V and 4 bases at J, with 17 bases between. The CDR3 coding sequence is TGCGCCAGCGCCGGAGGTACGAGGGTCACTGAAGCTTTCTTT. It specifies CASAGGTRVTEAFF. Combining the CDR3 with reference TRBV5-1 and TRBJ1-1 gives the whole variable domain KAGVTQTPRYLIKTRGQQVTLSCSPISGHRSVSWYQQTPGQGLQFLFEYFSETQRNKGNFPGRFSGRQFSNSRSEMNVSTLELGDSALYLCASAGGTRVTEAFFGQGTRLTVV.

The chain is built from TRBV7-6 and TRBJ2-7; D ambiguous. The CDR3 has 16 amino acids. The germline CDR1 and CDR2 sequences are SGHVS and FNYEAQ. V was pared by 3 bases and J by 9 bases, with 24 bases between. CDR3 DNA sequence: TGTGCCAGCAGCTTGGGGATAGCCGACCGAAGATACAGGCAGTACTTC. This codes for CASSLGIADRRYRQYF.

This clonotype came up many times. J is TRBJ2-1 and V is TRBV7-8; 7 positions match TRBD2. Germline values: CDR1 SGHVS, CDR2 FQNEAQ. The CDR3 covers 18 residues. V was clipped by 1 base and J by 4 bases; unmatched bases: 13. CDR3 bases: TGTGCCAGCAGCTTAGAGGGGCGGAGCGGGGTCCATTACAATGAGCAGTTCTTC. It encodes CASSLEGRSGVHYNEQFF.

The table lists this clonotype with many counts. The CDR3 loop reads CASSATGVTEAFF. CDR3 bases: TGTGCCAGCAGCGCCACAGGAGTCACTGAAGCTTTCTTT. The J gene is TRBJ1-1, the V gene TRBV7-6; D is possibly TRBD1 (5 bases). Germline lookup yields CDR1 SGHVS and CDR2 FNYEAQ. Between the trimmed V and J ends, which lost 5 bases and 4 bases, there was a span of 11 bases. This CDR3 is built from 13 residues.

This clonotype was seen at least ten times. J is TRBJ2-5 and V is TRBV6-6, with unresolved D. V gave up 6 bases and J gave up 14 bases, with 13 bases separating them. Germline V gene sequence: CDR1 MNHNY, CDR2 SVGAGI (reference sequence). This CDR3 has 10 residues. The CDR3: CASSSDLPYF. CDR3 nucleotide sequence: TGTGCCAGCAGCTCGGATCTCCCTTACTTC.

V gene TRBV4-1 combines with J gene TRBJ2-5, with 7 bases identical to TRBD1. The CDR3 loop spans 14 amino acids. Per germline, CDR1 MGHRA and CDR2 YSYEKL. Trimming took 6 bases from V and 1 from J; bases not matched to a gene: 5. In DNA, the CDR3 is TGCGCCAGCAGTCGGACAGGCCCCCAAGAGACCCAGTACTTC. Its protein product is CASSRTGPQETQYF.

In its sample, this clonotype was seen a few times. J is TRBJ2-5 and V is TRBV5-1, with no clear D. Trimming took off 0 bases at V and 2 bases at J, with 8 bases between the two ends. Germline CDR1 reads SGHRS; CDR2 reads YFSETQ. The CDR3 is 14 amino acids. The CDR3 coding sequence is TGCGCCAGCAGCTTGGATGGGGTACAAGAGACCCAGTACTTC. Its protein product is CASSLDGVQETQYF.

The chain has TRBV6-5 and TRBJ2-1; 9 bases are shared with TRBD2. The ends lost 7 bases at V and 3 bases at J; junction bases unmatched: 10. In germline, CDR1 is MNHEY, CDR2 SVGAGI. The length of the CDR3 is 16 residues. The CDR3, as DNA: TGTGCCAGCATCTCCTCACAAGCGGGGGGCTACAATGAGCAGTTCTTC. Translating gives CASISSQAGGYNEQFF.